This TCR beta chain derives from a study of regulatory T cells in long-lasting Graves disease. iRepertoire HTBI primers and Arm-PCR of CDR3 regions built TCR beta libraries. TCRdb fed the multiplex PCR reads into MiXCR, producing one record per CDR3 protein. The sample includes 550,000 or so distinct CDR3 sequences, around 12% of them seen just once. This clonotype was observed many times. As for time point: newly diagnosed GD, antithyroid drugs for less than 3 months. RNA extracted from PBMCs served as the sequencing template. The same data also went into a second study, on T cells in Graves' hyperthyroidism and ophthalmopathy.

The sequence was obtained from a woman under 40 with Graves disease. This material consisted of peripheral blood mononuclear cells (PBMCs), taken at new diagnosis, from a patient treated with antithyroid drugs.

CDR3 sequence (DNA): TGTGCCAGCAGCTCTCTATATACTAGCACAGATACGCAGTATTTT. This encodes CASSSLYTSTDTQYF. This chain connects TRBV7-6 to TRBJ2-3; D uncertain. This CDR3 has 15 residues. Deletions cut 4 bases from V and 0 bases from J, with 11 bases between. Germline lookup yields CDR1 SGHVS and CDR2 FNYEAQ.